Listed below are T cell receptor beta chains from one sample, sequenced in a study of OX40 agonist ivuxolimab in advanced cancers. Sequencing was performed with immunoSEQ multiplex PCR; in TCRdb, only in-frame clones are kept and a portion is missing. Of 70,000 to 95,000 clones listed, under 95% are singletons. This material consisted of CD4+ or CD8+ T cells sorted from blood, taken in a trial of the OX40 agonist ivuxolimab. These receptor sequences come from an adult with an advanced solid tumor such as melanoma, head and neck, liver or kidney cancer. Both conserved end residues are part of each CDR3. D genes are given only for firm matches. Size is stated for part of the rows, as once, few or many counts, or as a class when the clone is expanded.

d_gene: -; len: 13; j_gene: TRBJ1-3; abundance: -; v_gene: TRBV6-1; CDR3aa: CASTRRNGNTIYF; CDR3nt: TGTGCCAGCACCCGCAGGAATGGAAACACCATATATTTT
d_gene: -; len: 12; j_gene: TRBJ2-7; abundance: -; v_gene: TRBV7-8; CDR3aa: CASSYRLYEQYF; CDR3nt: TGTGCCAGCAGCTACCGACTGTACGAGCAGTACTTC
d_gene: TRBD2; len: 17; j_gene: TRBJ2-1; abundance: -; v_gene: TRBV18; CDR3aa: CASSQELTSASSHEQFF; CDR3nt: TGTGCCAGCTCACAAGAGTTGACTAGCGCCTCTAGCCATGAGCAGTTCTTC
d_gene: TRBD1; len: 16; j_gene: TRBJ2-3; abundance: few; v_gene: TRBV27; CDR3aa: CASSSTGGALTDTQYF; CDR3nt: TGTGCCAGCAGCTCAACAGGGGGCGCGCTCACAGATACGCAGTATTTT
d_gene: -; len: 14; j_gene: TRBJ2-7; abundance: -; v_gene: TRBV11-3; CDR3aa: CASSFGQSYDEQYF; CDR3nt: TGTGCCAGCAGCTTTGGACAGTCCTACGACGAGCAGTACTTC
d_gene: TRBD2; len: 13; j_gene: TRBJ2-7; abundance: -; v_gene: TRBV6-5; CDR3aa: CASSLRGGSEQYF; CDR3nt: TGTGCCAGCAGTTTAAGGGGCGGGAGCGAGCAGTACTTC
d_gene: -; len: 12; j_gene: TRBJ1-2; abundance: -; v_gene: TRBV28; CDR3aa: CASGSGNYGYTF; CDR3nt: TGTGCCAGCGGATCAGGGAACTATGGCTACACCTTC
d_gene: -; len: 19; j_gene: TRBJ2-1; abundance: -; v_gene: TRBV11-2; CDR3aa: CASSLGERTRLRKGNEQFF; CDR3nt: TGTGCCAGCAGCTTAGGGGAACGGACAAGACTTCGGAAAGGCAATGAGCAGTTCTTC
d_gene: TRBD2; len: 15; j_gene: TRBJ2-5; abundance: -; v_gene: TRBV5-4; CDR3aa: CASSLQRGALETQYF; CDR3nt: TGTGCCAGCAGCTTACAGCGGGGGGCCCTGGAGACCCAGTACTTC
d_gene: -; len: 13; j_gene: TRBJ1-2; abundance: -; v_gene: TRBV5-1; CDR3aa: CASSLRTNYGYTF; CDR3nt: TGCGCCAGCAGCTTGCGTACGAACTATGGCTACACCTTC
d_gene: -; len: 13; j_gene: TRBJ1-5; abundance: -; v_gene: TRBV30; CDR3aa: CAWSENDNQPQHF; CDR3nt: TGTGCCTGGAGTGAAAACGATAATCAGCCCCAGCATTTT
d_gene: TRBD1; len: 13; j_gene: TRBJ2-7; abundance: once; v_gene: TRBV27; CDR3aa: CASSSYDRDEQYF; CDR3nt: TGTGCCAGCAGTTCATACGACAGGGACGAGCAGTACTTC
d_gene: TRBD2; len: 17; j_gene: TRBJ2-7; abundance: -; v_gene: TRBV5-8; CDR3aa: CASSTSWTSREVYEQYF; CDR3nt: TGTGCCAGCAGCACCTCCTGGACTAGCCGGGAAGTCTACGAGCAGTACTTC
d_gene: -; len: 15; j_gene: TRBJ2-3; abundance: -; v_gene: TRBV14; CDR3aa: CASSQGLVYTDTQYF; CDR3nt: TGTGCCAGCAGCCAAGGATTAGTGTACACAGATACGCAGTATTTT
d_gene: TRBD2; len: 15; j_gene: TRBJ2-5; abundance: -; v_gene: TRBV11-1; CDR3aa: CASSFRRGGVETQYF; CDR3nt: TGTGCCAGCAGCTTCCGGCGGGGGGGCGTAGAGACCCAGTACTTC
d_gene: TRBD1; len: 14; j_gene: TRBJ2-7; abundance: few; v_gene: TRBV7-3; CDR3aa: CASSFGQGPYEQYF; CDR3nt: TGTGCCAGCAGCTTTGGACAGGGACCCTACGAGCAGTACTTC
d_gene: TRBD1; len: 13; j_gene: TRBJ1-1; abundance: -; v_gene: TRBV5-1; CDR3aa: CASSAGQGTEAFF; CDR3nt: TGCGCCAGCAGCGCCGGACAGGGCACTGAAGCTTTCTTT
d_gene: -; len: 15; j_gene: TRBJ1-3; abundance: -; v_gene: TRBV2; CDR3aa: CASSWNRGSGNTIYF; CDR3nt: TGTGCCAGCAGCTGGAACCGGGGCTCTGGAAACACCATATATTTT
d_gene: TRBD2; len: 14; j_gene: TRBJ2-5; abundance: -; v_gene: TRBV30; CDR3aa: CAFGLAGVAETQYF; CDR3nt: TGTGCCTTTGGACTAGCGGGAGTCGCCGAGACCCAGTACTTC
d_gene: -; len: 13; j_gene: TRBJ2-6; abundance: -; v_gene: TRBV29-1; CDR3aa: CSGGSPGANVLTF; CDR3nt: TGCAGCGGGGGGAGTCCTGGGGCCAACGTCCTGACTTTC
d_gene: -; len: 14; j_gene: TRBJ2-7; abundance: -; v_gene: TRBV2; CDR3aa: CASSEESGNYEQYF; CDR3nt: TGTGCCAGCAGTGAGGAAAGCGGTAACTACGAGCAGTACTTC
d_gene: -; len: 11; j_gene: TRBJ2-7; abundance: -; v_gene: TRBV2; CDR3aa: CASREYYEQYF; CDR3nt: TGTGCCAGCAGGGAATACTACGAGCAGTACTTC
d_gene: TRBD1; len: 15; j_gene: TRBJ2-1; abundance: -; v_gene: TRBV10-1; CDR3aa: CASSSWDRGSDEQFF; CDR3nt: TGCGCCAGCAGTTCTTGGGACAGGGGGTCTGATGAGCAGTTCTTC
d_gene: -; len: 15; j_gene: TRBJ2-7; abundance: -; v_gene: TRBV19; CDR3aa: CASSPPRRSSYEQYF; CDR3nt: TGTGCCAGTAGTCCTCCGAGAAGGAGCTCCTACGAGCAGTACTTC
d_gene: -; len: 14; j_gene: TRBJ2-7; abundance: -; v_gene: TRBV2; CDR3aa: CASSEQGVGYEQYF; CDR3nt: TGTGCCAGCAGTGAGCAGGGTGTGGGCTACGAGCAGTACTTC
d_gene: -; len: 14; j_gene: TRBJ1-3; abundance: -; v_gene: TRBV7-2; CDR3aa: CASSLRPSGNTIYF; CDR3nt: TGTGCCAGCAGCTTAAGGCCCTCTGGAAACACCATATATTTT
d_gene: -; len: 17; j_gene: TRBJ2-3; abundance: -; v_gene: TRBV5-4; CDR3aa: CASSAFSSVGSTDTQYF; CDR3nt: TGTGCCAGCAGCGCCTTCTCTAGCGTCGGATCCACAGATACGCAGTATTTT
d_gene: -; len: 14; j_gene: TRBJ2-7; abundance: -; v_gene: TRBV19; CDR3aa: CASSTDRFLDEQYF; CDR3nt: TGTGCCAGTAGTACCGACAGGTTTTTGGACGAGCAGTACTTC
d_gene: -; len: 14; j_gene: TRBJ1-5; abundance: -; v_gene: TRBV25-1; CDR3aa: CASSDNVSNQPQHF; CDR3nt: TGTGCCAGCAGTGACAATGTCAGCAATCAGCCCCAGCATTTT
d_gene: -; len: 15; j_gene: TRBJ2-7; abundance: once; v_gene: TRBV30; CDR3aa: CAWSVVGGSDYEQYF; CDR3nt: TGTGCCTGGAGTGTTGTGGGCGGTAGTGACTACGAGCAGTACTTC
d_gene: -; len: 13; j_gene: TRBJ1-4; abundance: -; v_gene: TRBV11-2; CDR3aa: CASSLEGLGKLFF; CDR3nt: TGTGCCAGCAGCTTAGAAGGTTTAGGCAAACTGTTTTTT
d_gene: -; len: 11; j_gene: TRBJ2-3; abundance: -; v_gene: TRBV29-1; CDR3aa: CSVDFLDTQYF; CDR3nt: TGCAGCGTTGACTTTTTAGATACGCAGTATTTT
d_gene: -; len: 16; j_gene: TRBJ2-2; abundance: -; v_gene: TRBV27; CDR3aa: CASSLGGHQNTGELFF; CDR3nt: TGTGCCAGCAGTTTAGGGGGTCACCAGAACACCGGGGAGCTGTTTTTT
d_gene: -; len: 14; j_gene: TRBJ1-5; abundance: -; v_gene: TRBV18; CDR3aa: CASSPPQANQPQHF; CDR3nt: TGTGCCAGCTCACCACCTCAGGCGAATCAGCCCCAGCATTTT
d_gene: -; len: 15; j_gene: TRBJ2-3; abundance: -; v_gene: TRBV5-8; CDR3aa: CASSFNRSHTDTQYF; CDR3nt: TGTGCCAGCAGCTTTAACAGGTCCCACACAGATACGCAGTATTTT
d_gene: TRBD1; len: 16; j_gene: TRBJ2-1; abundance: -; v_gene: TRBV2; CDR3aa: CASSRIDRGSYNEQFF; CDR3nt: TGTGCCAGCAGCCGCATAGACAGGGGCTCCTACAATGAGCAGTTCTTC
d_gene: TRBD2; len: 14; j_gene: TRBJ2-1; abundance: -; v_gene: TRBV5-1; CDR3aa: CASSLGGRANEQFF; CDR3nt: TGCGCCAGCAGCTTGGGCGGGAGGGCCAATGAGCAGTTCTTC